This is a list of T cell receptor beta chains from one sample in a study of T cell responses to AZD1222 COVID-19 vaccine. Profiled with immunoSEQ multiplex PCR; TCRdb holds only in-frame clones, not every one. The table records about 150,000 clones, 90% of them present only once. Here the sequenced sample was peripheral blood, taken on day 0 of AZD1222 vaccination. All receptors come from an adult in good health. Both conserved end residues are part of each CDR3. A D gene is named only where the DNA matches it firmly. Clone size is stated in some rows and not others, as once, few, many or a class when expanded.

v_gene	abundance	j_gene	d_gene	CDR3nt	CDR3aa
TRBV6-5	.	TRBJ1-6	.	TGTGCCAGCAGTCTCACAGGAAATAATTCACCCCTCCACTTT	CASSLTGNNSPLHF
TRBV2	.	TRBJ2-3	TRBD2	TGTGCCAGCAGTCGACTAGCGGGGGGGCTTGATACGCAGTATTTT	CASSRLAGGLDTQYF
TRBV11-2	.	TRBJ2-7	.	TGTGCCAGCAGCTTAGAGTGGCAGACCGACGTTTACGAGCAGTACTTC	CASSLEWQTDVYEQYF
TRBV25-1	once	TRBJ1-2	.	TGTGCCAGCAGTGAATTGAAGGGGTATGGCTACACCTTC	CASSELKGYGYTF
TRBV27	.	TRBJ1-1	.	TGTGCCAGCAGTTTCATTCGGGACGGGGGACACACTGAAGCTTTCTTT	CASSFIRDGGHTEAFF
TRBV11-2	.	TRBJ2-3	TRBD2	TGTGCCAGCAGAAGACTAGCGGTGAGCACAGATACGCAGTATTTT	CASRRLAVSTDTQYF
TRBV6-5	.	TRBJ1-6	.	TGTGCCAGCAGGAGGGGGTTTTATAATTCACCCCTCCACTTT	CASRRGFYNSPLHF
TRBV5-1	.	TRBJ1-2	TRBD1	TGCGCCAGCAGCTTGGCTGACAGGGGAGCTGGCTACACCTTC	CASSLADRGAGYTF
TRBV4-3	.	TRBJ2-1	.	TGCGCCAGCAGCCAGGAGGGGAATGAGCAGTTCTTC	CASSQEGNEQFF
TRBV7-9	.	TRBJ2-3	TRBD2	TGTGCCAGCAGCCCCCCGGGAGGGGGCACAGATACGCAGTATTTT	CASSPPGGGTDTQYF
TRBV27	few	TRBJ1-5	.	TGTGCCAGCAGTCCGGCGGGGGAATGGTTGAGCAATCAGCCCCAGCATTTT	CASSPAGEWLSNQPQHF
TRBV28	few	TRBJ1-4	TRBD1	TGTGCCAGCAGAAGACAGGGGGCGCCTAATGAAAAACTGTTTTTT	CASRRQGAPNEKLFF
TRBV3-1/TRBV3-2	.	TRBJ1-2	.	TGTGCCAGCAGCCAAATCGGCGGAATTCGCTATGGCTACACCTTC	CASSQIGGIRYGYTF
TRBV6-4	.	TRBJ1-6	.	TGTGCCAGCAGTGAGTTGGGAAGGGGGAATTCACCCCTCCACTTT	CASSELGRGNSPLHF
TRBV18	.	TRBJ2-5	.	TGTGCCAGCTCGCAGGGCTTCCAAGAGACCCAGTACTTC	CASSQGFQETQYF
TRBV30	.	TRBJ1-5	.	TGTGCCTGGAGTAACGGTCGTCCAGGCGATCAGCCCCAGCATTTT	CAWSNGRPGDQPQHF
TRBV5-5	.	TRBJ1-2	.	TGTGCCAGCAGCTTGACGGGATATGGCTACACCTTC	CASSLTGYGYTF
TRBV20-1	.	TRBJ2-2	.	TGCAGTGCTAGTGCCACCGGGGAGCTGTTTTTT	CSASATGELFF
TRBV6-6	.	TRBJ1-1	.	TGTGCCAGCAGTTACCAGGGGCGCCCGGACGCTGAAGCTTTCTTT	CASSYQGRPDAEAFF
TRBV7-6	.	TRBJ2-2	TRBD2	TGTGCCAGCAGCTTAACTAGCGGGGGAGTCACCGGGGAGCTGTTTTTT	CASSLTSGGVTGELFF
TRBV29-1	.	TRBJ1-2	.	TGCAGCGTTGTGGAGAGCTATGGCTACACCTTC	CSVVESYGYTF
TRBV28	.	TRBJ2-3	TRBD2	TGTGCCAGTGAGGCGGGGGGGCCCTTGGATACGCAGTATTTT	CASEAGGPLDTQYF
TRBV7-9	.	TRBJ1-1	.	TGTGCCAGCAGCGACCGACAGACGAACACTGAAGCTTTCTTT	CASSDRQTNTEAFF
TRBV6-4	.	TRBJ1-1	.	TGTGCCAGCAGTCCGGGGGGCTGGAGCACTGAAGCTTTCTTT	CASSPGGWSTEAFF
TRBV5-1	.	TRBJ2-2	.	TGCGCCAGCAGCTTGGGTCCGAACACCGGGGAGCTGTTTTTT	CASSLGPNTGELFF
TRBV15	.	TRBJ1-2	.	TGTGCCACCGAAACCATTGGCAGGATGTCCGCTCAATATGGCTACACCTTC	CATETIGRMSAQYGYTF
TRBV20-1	.	TRBJ1-1	.	TGCAGTGCTGCCCGAGGCGAGGCTTTCTTT	CSAARGEAFF
TRBV19	.	TRBJ1-2	.	TGTGCCAGTAGTAGAGGGATTGGGACGGATTATGGCTACACCTTC	CASSRGIGTDYGYTF
TRBV7-3	.	TRBJ1-2	.	TGTGCCAGCAGCTTAGACGGAAACTATGGCTACACCTTC	CASSLDGNYGYTF
TRBV7-8	few	TRBJ2-1	TRBD2	TGTGCCAGCAGCTTTGCTAGCGGGGGGGCCCATGAGCAGTTCTTC	CASSFASGGAHEQFF
TRBV5-1	.	TRBJ1-3	.	TGCGCCAGCAGCCCCCAGGGGCCCGGGCTCTCTGGAAACACCATATATTTT	CASSPQGPGLSGNTIYF
TRBV29-1	.	TRBJ1-2	.	TGCAGCGCAGAGGCAAGCTCCCTCTCCTTC	CSAEASSLSF
TRBV2	.	TRBJ1-1	.	TGTGCCAGCAGTCCAGAGATGAACACTGAAGCTTTCTTT	CASSPEMNTEAFF
TRBV6-2/TRBV6-3	.	TRBJ1-2	.	TGTGCCAGCAGTTACGCAGGGAGTCTTAACTATGGCTACACCTTC	CASSYAGSLNYGYTF
TRBV7-9	.	TRBJ2-7	.	TGTGCCAGCAGCTTAGGGGAACCCTACGAGCAGTACTTC	CASSLGEPYEQYF
TRBV6-5	.	TRBJ1-4	.	TGTGCCAGCAGTCAACACAGGGCGGAAAAACTGTTTTTT	CASSQHRAEKLFF
TRBV5-1	.	TRBJ2-1	TRBD2	TGCGCCAGCAGCTTGGCGGGGGGGAGCAATGAGCAGTTCTTC	CASSLAGGSNEQFF
TRBV6-5	.	TRBJ1-1	.	TGTGCCAGCACCCGGCAGCCTCCAGGGAACACTGAAGCTTTCTTT	CASTRQPPGNTEAFF
TRBV3-1/TRBV3-2	.	TRBJ2-5	TRBD2	TGTGCCAGCAGCCAAGGAACTAGCGGGGGGCAGCAGACCCAGTACTTC	CASSQGTSGGQQTQYF
TRBV6-5	once	TRBJ1-2	.	TGTGCCAGCAGTTACGAGGGCGGCCACTATGGCTACACCTTC	CASSYEGGHYGYTF
TRBV5-8	.	TRBJ1-5	.	TGTGCCAGCAGCCCTACCGATCAGCCCCAGCATTTT	CASSPTDQPQHF
TRBV28	.	TRBJ2-5	.	TGTGCCAGCACCATCGTGGTAGCGGCACAAGAGACCCAGTACTTC	CASTIVVAAQETQYF